This T cell receptor beta chain was retrieved from a study of blood T cells in healthy people across ages. Notes on this clonotype: As yet, its antigen is unknown.

The CDR3 contains 17 residues. The germline V gene has CDR1 SGHAT and CDR2 FQNNGV. The ends lost 0 bases at V and 1 base at J; junction bases unmatched: 8. General study findings and limits: Per-million-T-cell TCR beta diversity fell roughly linearly with age. Estimates of diversity drawn from one million T cells were considered underestimates.

A second PCR of 7 to 11 cycles used a sample-barcoded 5' primer and a J-beta primer mix. TCRdb processed the 5' RACE reads anew with MiXCR; each CDR3 protein has one entry. The table records approximately 1.5 million distinct CDR3 sequences, 34% of them present only once. For every donor, a draw yielded around 10 milliliters of peripheral blood. A minimum of 6 million PBMCs was isolated per sample. V and J are TRBV11-2 and TRBJ2-7; TRBD1 matches at 8 bases. The source is a woman in her thirties in good health. What was sequenced was blood. The CDR3 protein is CASSLDYAQGVSYEQYF. CDR3 DNA: TGTGCCAGCAGCTTAGATTACGCACAGGGGGTTTCCTACGAGCAGTACTTC. Looking up the rest from reference TRBV11-2 and TRBJ2-7 gives the full variable domain: EAGVAQSPRYKIIEKRQSVAFWCNPISGHATLYWYQQILGQGPKLLIQFQNNGVVDDSQLPKDRFSAERLKGVDSTLKIQPAKLEDSAVYLCASSLDYAQGVSYEQYFGPGTRLTVT.